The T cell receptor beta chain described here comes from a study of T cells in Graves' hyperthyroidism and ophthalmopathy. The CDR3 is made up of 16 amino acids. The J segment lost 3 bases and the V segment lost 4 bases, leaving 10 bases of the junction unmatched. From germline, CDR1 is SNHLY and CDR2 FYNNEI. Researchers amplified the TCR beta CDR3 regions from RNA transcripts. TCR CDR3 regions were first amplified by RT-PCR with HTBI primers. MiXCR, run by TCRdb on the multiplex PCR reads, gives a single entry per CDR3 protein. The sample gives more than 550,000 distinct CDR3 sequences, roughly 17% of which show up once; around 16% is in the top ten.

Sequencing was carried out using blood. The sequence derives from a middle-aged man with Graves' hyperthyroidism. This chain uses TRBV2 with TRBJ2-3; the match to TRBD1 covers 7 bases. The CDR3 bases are TGTGCCAGCAGTGGGAGGACAGGCCCGGGGACAGATACGCAGTATTTT. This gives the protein CASSGRTGPGTDTQYF.